These 16 T cell receptor beta chains were sequenced from one sample in a study of T cells in Graves' hyperthyroidism and ophthalmopathy. The CDR3 regions of TCR beta were amplified from RNA transcripts. First-round RT-PCR targeting the TCR CDR3 was performed with the HTBI primer set. TCRdb used MiXCR to reprocess the multiplex PCR reads, holding one entry per CDR3 protein. The sample records about 520,000 distinct CDR3 sequences, around 24% being singletons. Sequenced: blood. Receptors were obtained from a woman aged 25-40 years with Graves' ophthalmopathy.

The V call is TRBV3-1, the J call TRBJ1-6, with D perhaps matching TRBD1 (6 bases). Germline V gene sequence: CDR1 LGHDT, CDR2 YNNKEL (reference sequence). V was shortened by 2 bases and J by 8 bases, with 10 bases between the two germline ends. This CDR3 contains 14 residues. This chain's CDR3 is CASSQTGIDSPLHF. As DNA, the CDR3 is TGTGCCAGCAGCCAAACAGGGATTGATTCACCCCTCCACTTT.

The rearrangement links TRBV11-2 to TRBJ1-1, with D maybe TRBD1 (5 bases). The germline gives CDR1 SGHAT, CDR2 FQNNGV. This CDR3 is 12 amino acids long. Trimming pared 9 bases from V and 1 base from J, leaving 9 bases between. Written as DNA, the CDR3 is TGTGCCAGTGCGACAGCGAACACTGAAGCTTTCTTT. This encodes CASATANTEAFF.

There are many counts of this clonotype. The V and J genes are TRBV20-1 and TRBJ2-5; possibly TRBD1 or TRBD2 for D (5 bases each). This CDR3 contains 15 residues. Trimming removed 3 bases from V and 4 bases from J, with 18 bases in between. The germline gives CDR1 DFQATT, CDR2 SNEGSKA (reference sequence). The CDR3, as DNA: TGCAGTGCTAGTGTATGGGGGATGGTGGGAGAGACCCAGTACTTC. Translation gives CSASVWGMVGETQYF.

This clonotype has a count of ten or more. The rearrangement joins TRBV12-3 or TRBV12-4 to TRBJ1-2, with D perhaps matching TRBD1 (6 bases). Trimming cost V 6 bases and J 3 bases, with 17 bases left between them. The CDR3 has 15 residues. CDR3 DNA: TGTGCCAGCAGCCCGCTCGACAGGACCTACTATGGCTACACCTTC. As protein: CASSPLDRTYYGYTF.

As for this clonotype: A much bigger clone sits one base away, suggesting this may be a read error. Written as DNA, the CDR3 is TGTGCCTGGCGGCTAGGACGCAGGAACACTGAAGCTCTCTTT. It encodes CAWRLGRRNTEALF. The rearrangement uses TRBV30 and TRBJ1-1; D ambiguous. Germline V lookup: CDR1 GTSNPN, CDR2 SVGIG (reference sequence). This CDR3 is 14 amino acids long.

The J gene is TRBJ1-1, the V gene TRBV7-6; no definite D call. Germline V gives CDR1 SGHVS, CDR2 FNYEAQ. This CDR3 contains 16 residues. V was cut by 5 bases and J by 0 bases, with 16 bases left in between. The CDR3 reads CASSQFGGLMNTEAFF. The DNA for the CDR3 is TGTGCCAGCAGCCAATTTGGCGGCCTCATGAACACTGAAGCTTTCTTT.

This clonotype was seen repeatedly, ten times or more. This sequence joins TRBV12-3 or TRBV12-4 and TRBJ2-4; D is possibly TRBD1 (6 bases). This CDR3 is built from 14 residues. Trimming took 7 bases from V and 6 from J, leaving 16 bases between them. The DNA for the CDR3 is TGTGCCAGCAACGTACAGGGTTGGGGAAACATTCAGTACTTC. Protein product: CASNVQGWGNIQYF.

This clonotype was observed a handful of times. The chain uses TRBV12-3 or TRBV12-4 and TRBJ2-5; D assignment may be TRBD1 or TRBD2 (6 bases each). V lost 7 bases to trimming and J lost 5 bases, with 17 bases between them. CDR3 length equals 14 residues. CDR3 bases: TGTGCCAGCAACTCTAGGGGGGAAGTGGAGACCCAGTACTTC. Translated: CASNSRGEVETQYF.

The genes are TRBV20-1 and TRBJ2-5; 7 bases match TRBD1. The CDR3 is made up of 11 amino acids. Germline CDR1 and CDR2: DFQATT and SNEGSKA (reference sequence). This chain's CDR3 is CSGQVRETQYF. CDR3 in DNA: TGCAGCGGACAGGTCAGAGAGACCCAGTACTTC.

The chain is built from TRBV28 and TRBJ2-2, with D possibly being TRBD1 or TRBD2 (5 bases each). This CDR3 region has 16 residues. The V end lost 2 bases, the J end lost 3 bases, and 13 bases lay between the germline ends. Germline values: CDR1 MDHEN, CDR2 SYDVKM. DNA for the CDR3: TGTGCCAGCAGTTTACTAGGGACGCTCGACACCGGGGAGCTGTTTTTT. Amino acid sequence: CASSLLGTLDTGELFF. Complete variable domain (other parts from reference TRBV28 and TRBJ2-2): DVKVTQSSRYLVKRTGEKVFLECVQDMDHENMFWYRQDPGLGLRLIYFSYDVKMKEKGDIPEGYSVSREKKERFSLILESASTNQTSMYLCASSLLGTLDTGELFFGEGSRLTVL.

The chain couples TRBV20-1 to TRBJ2-5; TRBD2 matches at 13 bases. Trimming at V came to 5 bases and at J to 2 bases, leaving 5 bases not matched to a gene. The CDR3 is 15 residues long. Germline CDR1 is DFQATT and CDR2 is SNEGSKA (reference sequence). The CDR3 DNA is TGCAGTGCTCTCGGGACTAGCGGGGCACAAGAGACCCAGTACTTC. Residues: CSALGTSGAQETQYF.

The chain has TRBV6-1 and TRBJ2-7; D uncertain. Germline CDR1 and CDR2: MNHNS and SASEGT. This CDR3 spans 16 amino acids. V gave up 5 bases and J gave up 3 bases, with 20 bases separating them. The CDR3 DNA reads as TGTGCCAGCAGTACGACCGCGAAAGGTTCGATCTACGAGCAGTACTTC. As protein: CASSTTAKGSIYEQYF.

The chain uses TRBV5-1 and TRBJ1-2; D ambiguous. The CDR3 has 14 amino acids. Germline loops: CDR1 SGHRS, CDR2 YFSETQ. V was clipped by 1 base and J by 8 bases, with 15 bases between them. CDR3 in amino acids: CASSLLQSGHGYTF. The CDR3 DNA reads TGCGCCAGCAGCTTGTTACAGAGTGGCCACGGCTACACCTTC.

For the CDR3, the DNA is TGCAGCGTCTCTCGGGGGGCAATGAACACTGAAGCTTTCTTT. Protein: CSVSRGAMNTEAFF. V is TRBV29-1 and J is TRBJ1-1; weak D call: TRBD1 (6 bases). V was pared by 6 bases and J by 0 bases, with 14 bases between. The CDR3 spans 14 residues. Germline CDR1 SQVTM, CDR2 ANQGSEA.

This sequence joins TRBV12-3 or TRBV12-4 and TRBJ1-2; tentative D call: TRBD1 (6 bases). CDR3 length: 17 residues. The V end lost 2 bases, the J end lost 1 base, and 17 bases lay between the germline ends. This CDR3 is CASSLRDTGYYNYGYTF. As DNA, the CDR3 is TGTGCCAGCAGTTTAAGGGACACAGGGTACTATAACTATGGCTACACCTTC.

This clonotype was counted between two and nine times. This sequence joins TRBV12-3 or TRBV12-4 and TRBJ2-4; D remains unclear. V shed 4 bases and J shed 7 bases, with 5 bases lying between them. This CDR3 spans 11 amino acids. The CDR3 protein is CASSWKNIQYF. The CDR3 nucleotides are TGTGCCAGCAGTTGGAAGAACATTCAGTACTTC.